The 31 T cell receptor beta chains listed next were all sequenced from one sample in a study of blood T cell repertoires in COVID-19. The table came from immunoSEQ multiplex PCR; TCRdb's copy has only in-frame clones and leaves some out. Here the sample spans over 120,000 clones, approximately 84% being singletons. The specimen sequenced was peripheral blood. Receptors were obtained from a human donor in a cohort sampled during active COVID-19.

This sequence joins TRBV21-1 and TRBJ1-6; the table gives TRBD1 as D, unverified against the DNA. TRBV21-1 is listed as a pseudogene. The CDR3 length is 17 residues. As DNA, the CDR3 is TGTGCCAGCAGCAAATATAGGGGGACAGGGTATGATTCACCCCTCCACTTT. This translates into CASSKYRGTGYDSPLHF.

The chain uses TRBV5-1 and TRBJ2-7, with TRBD1 as a possible D gene (6 bases). The germline V gene encodes CDR1 SGHRS and CDR2 YFSETQ. The CDR3 covers 15 residues. The V end lost 5 bases, the J end lost 4 bases, and 19 bases lay between the germline ends. The CDR3 spells CASSTGTQQRYEQYF. CDR3 coding DNA: TGCGCCAGCAGTACCGGGACACAACAACGTTACGAGCAGTACTTC. Complete variable domain (other parts from reference TRBV5-1 and TRBJ2-7): KAGVTQTPRYLIKTRGQQVTLSCSPISGHRSVSWYQQTPGQGLQFLFEYFSETQRNKGNFPGRFSGRQFSNSRSEMNVSTLELGDSALYLCASSTGTQQRYEQYFGPGTRLTVT.

The J gene is TRBJ2-1, the V gene TRBV10-2, with TRBD2 as a possible D gene (5 bases). Germline loops: CDR1 WSHSY, CDR2 SAAADI. The ends were cut back, 0 bases at V and 2 bases at J, with 11 bases in the middle. CDR3 length equals 16 residues. CDR3 DNA sequence: TGCGCCAGCAGTGAGTCGCCCAGCGGAACCTACAATGAGCAGTTCTTC. Translated: CASSESPSGTYNEQFF.

This clone showed up just a few times. The chain is built from TRBV7-8 and TRBJ2-7, with D possibly being TRBD1 (5 bases). The V and J ends lost 5 bases and 4 bases respectively, with 15 bases between them. Germline V gene data show CDR1 as SGHVS and CDR2 as FQNEAQ. The CDR3 spans 14 residues. The CDR3 loop reads CASSPPDRIYEQYF. In DNA form, the CDR3 reads TGTGCCAGCAGCCCCCCCGACAGAATTTACGAGCAGTACTTC.

The CDR3, as DNA: TGTGCCAGCACCCTCCGGGGGACGGCACCCCTCCACTTT. Translated, it gives CASTLRGTAPLHF. The rearrangement joins TRBV12-3 or TRBV12-4 to TRBJ1-6; tentative D call: TRBD1 (5 bases). V dropped 7 bases and J dropped 11 bases, with 15 bases sitting between them. The CDR3 loop spans 13 amino acids.

The chain carries TRBV6-2 or TRBV6-3 and TRBJ2-1, with 7 positions matching TRBD2. Unmatched junction bases numbered 7, after V lost 2 bases and J lost 0 bases. The CDR3 extends over 17 amino acids. Germline assignment: CDR1 MNHEY and CDR2 SVGEGT. The chain's CDR3 is CASSYRPRGDSYNEQFF. CDR3 coding DNA: TGTGCCAGCAGTTACAGGCCCCGGGGGGACTCCTACAATGAGCAGTTCTTC.

The rearrangement uses TRBV12-3 or TRBV12-4 and TRBJ1-5; D is possibly TRBD1 (6 bases). V lost 6 bases to trimming and J lost 7 bases, with 13 bases between them. CDR3 size: 13 residues. CDR3 in amino acids: CASRAGAGQPQHF. CDR3 coding DNA: TGTGCCAGCAGGGCAGGGGCGGGCCAGCCCCAGCATTTT.

The rearrangement joins TRBV28 to TRBJ1-2; 7 positions agree with TRBD1. Per germline, CDR1 MDHEN and CDR2 SYDVKM. V gave up 5 bases and J gave up 6 bases; unmatched junction bases: 3. The CDR3 covers 12 residues. The CDR3 DNA follows: TGTGCCAGCAGTCTCACAGGGGATGGCTACACCTTC. Its protein is CASSLTGDGYTF.

V is TRBV7-6 and J is TRBJ2-1; 9 nucleotides align to TRBD2. V lost 1 base to trimming and J lost 9 bases; unmatched junction nucleotides: 7. This CDR3 is 15 amino acids long. Germline V lookup: CDR1 SGHVS, CDR2 FNYEAQ. The CDR3 region has the DNA TGTGCCAGCAGCTTAGGCAGCGGGGGGCCTAGTGAGCAGTTCTTC. This sequence encodes CASSLGSGGPSEQFF.

Regarding this clone: This specimen includes other DNA sequences encoding the same CDR3. The chain carries TRBV6-5 and TRBJ1-2, with 9 bases that match TRBD1. V shed 8 bases, J shed 4 bases, and the junction held 2 bases outside the gene matches. CDR1 and CDR2 (germline): MNHEY, SVGAGI. CDR3 length: 12 residues. The CDR3 DNA is TGTGCCAGCCGGGACAGGGCCTATGGCTACACCTTC. This translates into CASRDRAYGYTF.

This clone occurred a few times. The genes are TRBV4-2 and TRBJ1-5; D is unresolved. V dropped 8 bases and J dropped 3 bases, with 11 bases sitting between them. The CDR3 length is 13 residues. Germline V gene sequence: CDR1 LGHNA, CDR2 YNFKEQ. The CDR3 nucleotides are TGTGCCAGCGGGAGACACCTCAATCAGCCCCAGCATTTT. This encodes CASGRHLNQPQHF.

The chain carries TRBV5-1 and TRBJ1-5, with 10 bases lining up with TRBD1. This CDR3 has 15 amino acids. V lost 4 bases to trimming and J lost 5 bases; unmatched junction nucleotides: 6. Germline V gene sequence: CDR1 SGHRS, CDR2 YFSETQ. The chain's CDR3 is CASSPGDRGDQPQHF. The CDR3 bases are TGCGCCAGCAGCCCCGGGGACAGGGGAGATCAGCCCCAGCATTTT.

This clone was seen only a few times. The rearrangement joins TRBV7-9 to TRBJ2-5; TRBD2 matches at 8 bases. Germline-derived CDR1 and CDR2 are SEHNR and FQNEAQ (reference sequence). The CDR3 extends over 15 amino acids. V gave up 0 bases and J gave up 5 bases; unmatched junction bases: 5. The CDR3, as DNA: TGTGCCAGCAGCTTAGCCGCGGGGGGATCGGAGACCCAGTACTTC. It translates to CASSLAAGGSETQYF. Together with reference TRBV7-9 and TRBJ2-5, the CDR3 gives the full variable domain: DTGVSQNPRHKITKRGQNVTFRCDPISEHNRLYWYRQTLGQGPEFLTYFQNEAQLEKSRLLSDRFSAERPKGSFSTLEIQRTEQGDSAMYLCASSLAAGGSETQYFGPGTRLLVL.

The chain links TRBV7-2 to TRBJ2-5; TRBD1 might be the D (6 bases). The CDR3 is 16 amino acids. Germline V gives CDR1 SGHTA, CDR2 FQGNSA. V lost 5 bases to trimming and J lost 2 bases, with 18 bases between them. The DNA of the CDR3 is TGTGCCAGCAGCATATCGCCCAGGGGTTGGCAAGAGACCCAGTACTTC. Its translation is CASSISPRGWQETQYF.

The gene calls are TRBV6-6 and TRBJ2-6; tentative D call: TRBD1 (5 bases). This CDR3 has 14 residues. Germline CDR1 MNHNY, CDR2 SVGAGI (reference sequence). V lost 5 bases to trimming and J lost 8 bases, with 13 bases between them. CDR3 nucleotides: TGTGCCAGCAGTGTAGACAGAGCCACCAACGTCCTGACTTTC. It specifies CASSVDRATNVLTF.

V is TRBV6-1 and J is TRBJ2-6; 7 bases are a match to TRBD2. The trim removed 2 bases at V and 2 bases at J, leaving 6 bases unmatched. The CDR3 is 17 residues long. The germline gives CDR1 MNHNS, CDR2 SASEGT. The CDR3 loop is CASSEHWGGTGANVLTF. DNA for the CDR3: TGTGCCAGCAGTGAACATTGGGGGGGGACTGGGGCCAACGTCCTGACTTTC.

The genes are TRBV29-1 and TRBJ1-2, with D perhaps TRBD1 (5 bases). Germline values: CDR1 SQVTM, CDR2 ANQGSEA. V lost 4 bases and J lost 2, with 14 bases in between. The CDR3 length is 14 residues. The CDR3 nucleotides are TGCAGCGTTGTTGCAGGGAATAGGAACTATGGCTACACCTTC. It is translated as CSVVAGNRNYGYTF.

This chain joins TRBV15 and TRBJ1-2, with 9 positions matching TRBD1. The germline gives CDR1 LNHNV, CDR2 YYDKDF (reference sequence). V shed 5 bases and J 6 bases; nucleotides not matched to a gene: 10. CDR3 length: 15 residues. The CDR3 sequence is CATSADGTGSHGYTF. CDR3 coding DNA: TGTGCCACCAGCGCCGACGGGACAGGGTCTCATGGCTACACCTTC.

CDR3 sequence: CASSKGQQQETQYF. DNA of the CDR3: TGTGCCAGCTCAAAGGGACAGCAACAAGAGACCCAGTACTTC. The chain employs TRBV18 and TRBJ2-5; 7 bases are shared with TRBD1. Per the germline V gene, CDR1 is KGHSH and CDR2 is LQKENI. The V segment lost 5 bases and the J segment 2 bases; nucleotides outside the gene matches: 5. The CDR3 is 14 residues long.

The chain uses TRBV28 and TRBJ1-2, with D hard to call. Trimming removed 5 bases from V and 8 bases from J, with 9 bases in between. Per germline, CDR1 MDHEN and CDR2 SYDVKM. This CDR3 is built from 11 residues. CDR3 nucleotide sequence: TGTGCCAGCAGTGCTGACACCGGCTACACCTTC. Its protein is CASSADTGYTF.

This clone came up once. The genes are TRBV5-6 and TRBJ1-4; D may be TRBD1 (5 bases). Germline V gene sequence: CDR1 SGHDT, CDR2 YYEEEE. Trimming removed 0 bases from V and 8 bases from J, with 14 bases in between. The CDR3 has 15 residues. CDR3 bases: TGTGCCAGCAGCTTGGAGAGGCAGGGTGGGGAAAAACTGTTTTTT. Translating gives CASSLERQGGEKLFF.

The rearrangement links TRBV7-3 to TRBJ2-7; weak D call: TRBD2 (5 bases). Trimming removed 2 bases from V and 3 bases from J, with 14 bases in between. There are 15 residues in the CDR3. The germline V gene has CDR1 SGHTA and CDR2 FQGTGA. The CDR3 loop reads CASSLYATEGYEQYF. The CDR3, as DNA: TGTGCCAGCAGCTTATATGCCACCGAGGGCTACGAGCAGTACTTC.

The genes are TRBV6-2 or TRBV6-3 and TRBJ1-4; D is possibly TRBD1 (6 bases). Germline V CDR1 and CDR2: MNHEY, SVGEGT. V was trimmed by 0 bases and J by 8 bases, leaving 13 bases between them. This CDR3 region has 15 residues. CDR3 nucleotides: TGTGCCAGCAGTTACTCGGGACACTTGGGGGAAAAACTGTTTTTT. Translation gives CASSYSGHLGEKLFF.

The chain links TRBV19 to TRBJ1-5, with D tentatively TRBD1 (6 bases). The V gene lost 9 bases and the J gene lost 0 bases, with 18 bases spanning the gap. The CDR3 sequence is 16 residues long. Per germline, CDR1 LNHDA and CDR2 SQIVND (reference sequence). This CDR3 reads CASEDSPLYSNQPQHF. The CDR3 bases are TGTGCCAGCGAGGACAGCCCACTTTATAGCAATCAGCCCCAGCATTTT.

The chain has TRBV12-3 or TRBV12-4 and TRBJ2-3; a possible D gene is TRBD2 (5 bases). CDR3 size: 13 residues. V was clipped by 6 bases and J by 4 bases, with 11 bases between them. The CDR3 coding sequence is TGTGCCAGCAGGCGTACTAGTTCAGATACGCAGTATTTT. Protein: CASRRTSSDTQYF.

The chain links TRBV20-1 to TRBJ2-1; 9 bases agree with TRBD2. The CDR3 covers 14 residues. Germline CDR1 and CDR2: DFQATT and SNEGSKA (reference sequence). J lost 6 bases, V lost 3 bases, and 6 bases had no gene match. The CDR3, as DNA: TGCAGTGCTAGTGCGCGGGAGGGCCTCAATGAGCAGTTCTTC. It specifies CSASAREGLNEQFF.

The chain has TRBV7-3 and TRBJ2-1; the match to TRBD2 covers 7 bases. Unmatched junction bases numbered 9, after V lost 5 bases and J lost 2 bases. CDR3 length: 16 amino acids. Germline CDR1 is SGHTA and CDR2 is FQGTGA. The CDR3 region is CASSPAGLAAYNEQFF. DNA of the CDR3: TGTGCCAGCAGCCCTGCCGGGCTAGCGGCCTACAATGAGCAGTTCTTC.

V and J are TRBV19 and TRBJ2-7; 7 positions match TRBD2. Germline lookup yields CDR1 LNHDA and CDR2 SQIVND (reference sequence). The CDR3 runs to 15 residues. V trimming: 1 base; J trimming: 4 bases; junction bases outside the gene matches: 7. The CDR3, as DNA: TGTGCCAGTAGTATAGCGGCTAGCGGACTATACGAGCAGTACGTC. It is translated as CASSIAASGLYEQYV.

Details on this clone: The identical CDR3 is also encoded by other nucleotide sequences in the sample. The chain combines TRBV18 with TRBJ2-1; 10 nucleotides line up with TRBD1. The CDR3 is 14 amino acids. The germline gives CDR1 KGHSH, CDR2 LQKENI. V was pared by 3 bases and J by 5 bases, with 1 base of the junction left unmatched. The CDR3 DNA reads TGTGCCAGCTCACCCGGGACAGGGGACAATGAGCAGTTCTTC. Protein: CASSPGTGDNEQFF.

For this clone: The same CDR3 is also encoded by other DNA sequences in this sample. The rearrangement links TRBV19 to TRBJ1-2; 9 nucleotides align to TRBD1. Trimming took 5 bases from V and 3 from J; bases not matched to a gene: 4. The V gene's germline CDR1 is LNHDA and CDR2 SQIVND (reference sequence). The CDR3 has 14 residues. The CDR3, as DNA: TGTGCCAGTAGTCGGGACAGGGCGGACTATGGCTACACCTTC. This encodes CASSRDRADYGYTF.

The chain is built from TRBV18 and TRBJ1-5; D possibly corresponds to TRBD1 (6 bases). Trimming stripped 6 bases from V and 5 bases from J, with 11 bases between. Germline lookup yields CDR1 KGHSH and CDR2 LQKENI. CDR3 length: 13 residues. The CDR3 protein is CASSEDSYQPQHF. CDR3 in DNA: TGTGCCAGCTCGGAGGACAGTTATCAGCCCCAGCATTTT.